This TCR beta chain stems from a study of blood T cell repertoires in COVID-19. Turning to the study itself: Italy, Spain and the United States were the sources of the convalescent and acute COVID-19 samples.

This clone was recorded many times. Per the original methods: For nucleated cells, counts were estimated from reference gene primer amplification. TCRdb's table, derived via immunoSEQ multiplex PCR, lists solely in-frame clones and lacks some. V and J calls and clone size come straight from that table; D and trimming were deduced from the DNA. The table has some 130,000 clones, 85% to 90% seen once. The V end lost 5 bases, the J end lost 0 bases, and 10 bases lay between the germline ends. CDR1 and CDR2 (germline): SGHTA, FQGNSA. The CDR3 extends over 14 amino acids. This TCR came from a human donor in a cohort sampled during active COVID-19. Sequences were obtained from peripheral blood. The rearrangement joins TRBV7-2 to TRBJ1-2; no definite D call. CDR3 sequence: CASSSDPTNYGYTF. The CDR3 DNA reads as TGTGCCAGCAGCAGCGATCCGACTAACTATGGCTACACCTTC.